These 14 T cell receptor beta chains originate from one sample sequenced in a study of metastatic and nonmetastatic thyroid tumors (dated by TCRdb to 2020 to 2022). Before undergoing thyroid surgery, none of the patients had been given any kind of treatment. Libraries were made using PCR. The data were produced on an Illumina HiSeq 4000. Through fastp at Q25 and MiXCR, TCRdb rebuilt clones from the public reads, retaining in-frame beta chains. This sample is represented by about 43,000 clones; roughly 3.1% of them were singletons. More than 8.5% of the sample goes to the ten largest clones. Sequencing used blood. Receptor source: a female donor with papillary thyroid cancer or a benign thyroid nodule (not recorded which). Some clones in this sample may be carry-over from other donors' samples.

This clone was counted at least ten times. The genes are TRBV10-1 and TRBJ2-5, with 8 positions matching TRBD2. This CDR3 is built from 21 residues. Germline assignment: CDR1 WNHNN and CDR2 SYGVQD (reference sequence). V trimming: 6 bases; J trimming: 1 base; junction bases outside the gene matches: 25. The CDR3 sequence: CASSTECVEVRREAPQETQYF. CDR3 DNA: TGCGCCAGCAGCACTGAGTGCGTGGAGGTGAGGCGGGAGGCGCCCCAAGAGACCCAGTACTTC.

V and J are TRBV20-1 and TRBJ2-1; the D gene is possibly TRBD2 (5 bases). Between the trimmed V and J ends, which lost 4 bases and 8 bases, there was a span of 21 bases. From germline, CDR1 is DFQATT and CDR2 SNEGSKA (reference sequence). This CDR3 spans 15 amino acids. The CDR3: CSAKTDSFWYDEQFF. CDR3 DNA sequence: TGCAGTGCTAAGACGGACTCGTTCTGGTACGATGAGCAGTTCTTC.

This clone was seen a few times. The CDR3 here is CASSLYGAVETQYF. DNA for the CDR3: TGTGCCAGCAGCTTATATGGAGCGGTGGAGACCCAGTACTTC. This chain links TRBV7-2 with TRBJ2-5; weak D call: TRBD2 (5 bases). Germline values: CDR1 SGHTA, CDR2 FQGNSA. Trimming took off 2 bases at V and 5 bases at J, with 12 bases between the two ends. This CDR3 has 14 amino acids.

This clone showed up many times. The CDR3 DNA reads as TGTGCCACCAGTGACCGGGACGTCTACAATGAGCAGTTCTTC. This sequence encodes CATSDRDVYNEQFF. The chain links TRBV24-1 to TRBJ2-1, with D possibly being TRBD1 or TRBD2 (5 bases each). CDR1 KGHDR and CDR2 SFDVKD come from the germline V gene. Trimming removed 4 bases from V and 3 bases from J, with 9 bases in between. The CDR3 runs to 14 residues.

The sample holds many counts of this clone. CDR3 DNA: TGTGCCAGCAGCTCGAAAACACAGGCCTCTGGAAACACCATATATTTT. Translating gives CASSSKTQASGNTIYF. The chain recombines TRBV7-9 with TRBJ1-3; D is perhaps TRBD1 (5 bases). The CDR3 totals 16 residues. Trimming took off 4 bases at V and 0 bases at J, with 13 bases between the two ends. Germline assignment: CDR1 SEHNR and CDR2 FQNEAQ (reference sequence). Looking up the rest from reference TRBV7-9 and TRBJ1-3 gives the full variable domain: DTGVSQNPRHKITKRGQNVTFRCDPISEHNRLYWYRQTLGQGPEFLTYFQNEAQLEKSRLLSDRFSAERPKGSFSTLEIQRTEQGDSAMYLCASSSKTQASGNTIYFGEGSWLTVV.

This clone was seen at least ten times. V and J are TRBV9 and TRBJ1-3; 8 bases match TRBD1. The V gene end was trimmed by 4 bases and the J gene end by 1 base; junction bases not matched to a gene: 4. Germline V CDR1 and CDR2: SGDLS, YYNGEE. The CDR3 is 15 amino acids. The chain's CDR3 is CASSKTGVSGNTIYF. For the CDR3, the DNA is TGTGCCAGCAGCAAGACAGGGGTTTCTGGAAACACCATATATTTT. The full variable domain, rest sourced from reference TRBV9 and TRBJ1-3, is DSGVTQTPKHLITATGQRVTLRCSPRSGDLSVYWYQQSLDQGLQFLIQYYNGEERAKGNILERFSAQQFPDLHSELNLSSLELGDSALYFCASSKTGVSGNTIYFGEGSWLTVV.

This clone was observed at least ten times. At the DNA level, this CDR3 is encoded by other sequences in the same sample as well. The V gene is TRBV28, the J gene TRBJ2-1; 9 bases fit TRBD1. Germline CDR1 MDHEN, CDR2 SYDVKM. The trim removed 6 bases at V and 6 bases at J, leaving 15 bases unmatched. The CDR3 spans 17 residues. CDR3 sequence reads: CASSHPSGTGRPNEQFF. CDR3 DNA: TGTGCCAGCAGCCATCCTTCCGGGACAGGGCGCCCCAATGAGCAGTTCTTC.

This clone turned up a few times. This chain connects TRBV9 to TRBJ1-2; 8 bases are a match to TRBD1. The V gene end was trimmed by 3 bases and the J gene end by 8 bases; junction bases not matched to a gene: 12. Looked up from germline, CDR1 is SGDLS and CDR2 is YYNGEE. CDR3 size: 15 residues. The CDR3 sequence is CASSALPQGAEGYTF. CDR3 DNA sequence: TGTGCCAGCAGCGCCCTCCCCCAGGGGGCAGAAGGCTACACCTTC.

This clone was recorded at least ten times. This sequence may be a read error, since a much larger clone differs from it by one base. The chain couples TRBV30 to TRBJ1-2; D remains ambiguous. The germline gives CDR1 GTSNPN, CDR2 SVGIG (reference sequence). The CDR3 length is 13 residues. Deletions cut 7 bases from V and 4 bases from J, with 16 bases between. The CDR3 is CAYSRGRSYGYTF. CDR3 nucleotide sequence: TGTGCCTACAGTAGAGGCAGGTCCTATGGCTACACCTTC.

This clone was observed at least ten times. V is TRBV12-3 or TRBV12-4 and J is TRBJ1-2; D is ambiguous. V was trimmed by 5 bases and J by 6 bases, leaving 10 bases between them. The CDR3 runs 12 residues. CDR3 residues: CASSRLPHGYTF. The DNA of the CDR3 is TGTGCCAGCAGTCGTTTGCCCCATGGCTACACCTTC.

Relative to its sample, this clone is medium-sized (0.01 to 0.1%). V gene TRBV5-1 combines with J gene TRBJ2-2; 12 bases match TRBD2. Looked up from germline, CDR1 is SGHRS and CDR2 is YFSETQ. Trimming cost V 4 bases and J 0 bases; bases outside gene matches: 10. The CDR3 is made up of 19 amino acids. The CDR3 bases are TGCGCCAGCAGCCCAACTCTAGCGGGAGGGCCCGCGAACACCGGGGAGCTGTTTTTT. Translating it yields CASSPTLAGGPANTGELFF.

At least ten counts were recorded for this clone. The genes are TRBV2 and TRBJ1-1; no reliable D call. V was trimmed by 4 bases and J by 0 bases, leaving 9 bases between them. Germline V lookup: CDR1 SNHLY, CDR2 FYNNEI. This CDR3 is built from 14 residues. CDR3 bases: TGTGCCAGCAGTGGAGCAGGCGTGAACACTGAAGCTTTCTTT. This codes for CASSGAGVNTEAFF.

The sample holds many counts of this clone. The chain couples TRBV12-3 or TRBV12-4 to TRBJ2-1, with a possible D match to TRBD2 (5 bases). This CDR3 has 13 amino acids. Trimming pared 5 bases from V and 6 bases from J, leaving 11 bases between. The CDR3 sequence is CASSLGNPNEQFF. In DNA, the CDR3 is TGTGCCAGCAGTCTCGGGAATCCCAATGAGCAGTTCTTC.

The sample holds many counts of this clone. A single base separates this from a much larger clone, so it may be a read error. This chain connects TRBV11-3 to TRBJ1-1, with 8 bases aligning to TRBD1. The CDR3 consists of 14 residues. Germline V lookup: CDR1 SGHNT, CDR2 YENEEA. Trimming took 7 bases from V and 4 from J; bases not matched to a gene: 8. The CDR3 region is CASNDGQGGTEAFF. The CDR3, as DNA: TGTGCCAGCAACGACGGACAGGGCGGCACTGAAGCTTTCTTT.